The rows below give T cell receptor beta chains drawn from one sample of a study of CD8 T cells in Susac syndrome. TCRdb reprocessed the immunoSEQ multiplex PCR reads via MiXCR and lists one record per CDR3 protein. The sample comprises 120,000 or so distinct CDR3 sequences, roughly 94% of which are singletons, and less than 0.15% rests with the top ten. Sample: CD4+ T cells from PBMCs. These receptors came from a human donor with multiple sclerosis. Each CDR3 is given with its conserved first and last residue. A D gene is named only where the DNA matches it firmly. Size tells how often a clone was seen (once, few, many) or the class of an expanded clone, and some rows leave it out.

>TRBJ1-2|once|.|TRBV6-2/TRBV6-3
CASSFRRLTAHYGYTF
TGTGCCAGCAGTTTCAGACGTTTGACGGCTCACTATGGCTACACCTTC
>TRBJ1-1|.|TRBD1|TRBV6-6
CASSYSLTGRNTEAFF
TGTGCCAGCAGTTACTCCCTGACAGGGCGGAACACTGAAGCTTTCTTT
>TRBJ1-2|.|.|TRBV7-9
CASSEYRDGYTF
TGTGCCAGCAGCGAGTACAGGGATGGCTACACCTTC
>TRBJ1-1|.|.|TRBV7-2
CASGLMVATEAFF
TGTGCCAGCGGTCTTATGGTAGCCACTGAAGCTTTCTTT
>TRBJ1-2|few|.|TRBV30
CAWSVRANGYTF
TGTGCCTGGAGTGTAAGGGCTAATGGCTACACCTTC
>TRBJ2-2|.|.|TRBV6-2/TRBV6-3
CASSMTPRELFF
TGTGCCAGCAGTATGACACCCCGGGAGCTGTTTTTT
>TRBJ2-1|.|.|TRBV7-9
CASSSRYWEQFF
TGTGCCAGCAGCTCCCGATACTGGGAGCAGTTCTTC
>TRBJ1-2|.|.|TRBV19
CASRRSQGGDYGYTF
TGTGCCAGTAGGCGCTCGCAGGGAGGAGACTATGGCTACACCTTC
>TRBJ1-6|.|.|TRBV7-2
CASSLGQARSPLHF
TGTGCCAGCAGCTTAGGACAGGCACGCTCACCCCTCCACTTT
>TRBJ2-2|.|TRBD2|TRBV6-5
CASTSGGRGGELFF
TGTGCCAGCACCAGCGGGGGGAGGGGCGGGGAGCTGTTTTTT
>TRBJ1-1|.|TRBD1|TRBV20-1
CSASGRQGARDTEAFF
TGCAGTGCTAGTGGCCGACAGGGGGCGAGGGACACTGAAGCTTTCTTT
>TRBJ1-1|.|.|TRBV5-6
CASSLIPASGTEAFF
TGTGCCAGCAGCTTAATACCCGCCAGCGGGACTGAAGCTTTCTTT
>TRBJ2-5|.|.|TRBV5-1
CASSLSSAQETQYF
TGCGCCAGCAGCTTGTCTAGCGCTCAAGAGACCCAGTACTTC
>TRBJ1-1|.|TRBD1|TRBV29-1
CSVHGQGTEAFF
TGCAGCGTCCATGGACAGGGGACTGAAGCTTTCTTT
>TRBJ1-5|.|TRBD1|TRBV5-1
CASSTGTEGQPQHF
TGCGCCAGCAGCACCGGGACAGAAGGGCAGCCCCAGCATTTT
>TRBJ2-5|.|TRBD2|TRBV20-1
CSAGLAAGEETQYF
TGCAGTGCGGGACTAGCGGCGGGAGAAGAGACCCAGTACTTC
>TRBJ2-1|.|.|TRBV2
CASSVTPRDEQFF
TGTGCCAGCAGTGTAACCCCTAGGGATGAGCAGTTCTTC
>TRBJ2-3|.|TRBD2|TRBV20-1
CSASSGASTDTQYF
TGCAGTGCTAGTAGCGGGGCAAGCACAGATACGCAGTATTTT
>TRBJ1-1|.|TRBD1|TRBV14
CASSRNRGMNTEAFF
TGTGCCAGCAGCCGTAACAGGGGGATGAACACTGAAGCTTTCTTT
>TRBJ2-7|.|TRBD1|TRBV5-6
CASSFRQGAITEQYF
TGTGCCAGCAGCTTTCGACAGGGGGCGATTACCGAGCAGTACTTC
>TRBJ2-7|.|.|TRBV12-3/TRBV12-4
CASSFSGVSYEQYF
TGTGCCAGCAGTTTTAGTGGCGTTTCCTACGAGCAGTACTTC
>TRBJ1-6|.|.|TRBV7-2
CASSLTGQDNSPLHF
TGTGCCAGCAGCCTGACGGGACAAGATAATTCACCCCTCCACTTT
>TRBJ1-1|few|.|TRBV7-9
CASSLGGEAFF
TGTGCCAGCAGTTTAGGGGGTGAAGCTTTCTTT
>TRBJ1-1|.|TRBD1|TRBV29-1
CSVPGQGRSEAFF
TGCAGCGTCCCGGGACAGGGGCGGTCTGAAGCTTTCTTT
>TRBJ2-1|.|.|TRBV12-3/TRBV12-4
CASRLHNEQFF
TGTGCCAGCAGGCTCCACAATGAGCAGTTCTTC
>TRBJ1-2|.|TRBD1|TRBV18
CASSPDRDKGYTF
TGTGCCAGCTCCCCGGACAGGGATAAAGGCTACACCTTC
>TRBJ2-3|.|TRBD2|TRBV20-1
CSAISPSGLRDTQYF
TGCAGTGCTATCTCGCCTAGCGGCCTACGAGATACGCAGTATTTT
>TRBJ2-4|.|.|TRBV9
CASLGGATKNIQYF
TGTGCCAGCCTGGGGGGAGCTACCAAAAACATTCAGTACTTC
>TRBJ1-5|.|.|TRBV19
CASNRASNQPQHF
TGTGCCAGTAATAGGGCGAGCAATCAGCCCCAGCATTTT
>TRBJ2-7|.|.|TRBV5-1
CASSLGGSREQYF
TGCGCCAGCAGCTTGGGAGGGAGTAGGGAGCAGTACTTC
>TRBJ1-2|.|TRBD1|TRBV29-1
CSVSPGTGRAGYTF
TGCAGCGTTTCTCCCGGGACAGGGCGTGCGGGCTACACCTTC
>TRBJ2-1|.|.|TRBV3-1
CASSSSHVSYNEQFF
TGTGCCAGCAGCTCCTCACATGTCTCCTACAATGAGCAGTTCTTC
>TRBJ2-7|.|.|TRBV6-1
CASSDSYYEQYF
TGTGCCAGCAGTGACTCGTACTACGAGCAGTACTTC
>TRBJ1-1|.|.|TRBV29-1
CSATQFGNTEAFF
TGCAGCGCCACGCAATTCGGGAACACTGAAGCTTTCTTT
>TRBJ1-2|.|.|TRBV12-3/TRBV12-4
CASSYSGTPSGYTF
TGTGCCAGCAGTTACTCCGGGACCCCGAGTGGCTACACCTTC
>TRBJ1-2|.|.|TRBV10-3
CAISESKMNYGYTF
TGTGCCATCAGTGAGAGCAAGATGAACTATGGCTACACCTTC
>TRBJ1-5|once|.|TRBV10-1
CASSTGFQPQHF
TGCGCCAGCAGTACAGGTTTTCAGCCCCAGCATTTT
>TRBJ1-2|once|.|TRBV2
CASSEGHGYTF
TGTGCCAGCAGTGAGGGGCATGGCTACACCTTC
>TRBJ1-1|.|.|TRBV9
CASSVAPGLSEAFF
TGTGCCAGCAGCGTAGCTCCGGGATTGTCTGAAGCTTTCTTT
>TRBJ1-5|.|.|TRBV21-1
CASSKAYRGLSNQPQHF
TGTGCCAGCAGCAAAGCGTACAGGGGGCTGAGCAATCAGCCCCAGCATTTT
>TRBJ1-5|.|.|TRBV7-6
CASSFTLTGHF
TGTGCCAGCAGCTTCACCCTCACGGGGCATTTT
>TRBJ1-1|.|.|TRBV5-1
CASSFSAVNTEAFF
TGCGCCAGCAGCTTTTCGGCCGTTAACACTGAAGCTTTCTTT
>TRBJ2-1|.|.|TRBV7-9
CASSLLGYEQFF
TGTGCCAGCAGCTTATTGGGGTATGAGCAGTTCTTC